Listed here is a single T cell receptor (beta chain). The sample comes from a study of blood T cell repertoires in COVID-19. For the study at large: The study drew acute and convalescent COVID-19 samples from the United States, Italy and Spain. Nucleic acid was either cDNA or gDNA, and it came from T cells, B-cell-depleted T cells, or PBMCs.

This CDR3 comprises 13 residues. The J segment lost 4 bases and the V segment lost 6 bases, leaving 5 bases of the junction unmatched. The germline V gene has CDR1 MDHEN and CDR2 SYDVKM. In the original processing: From reference gene primer amplification, estimates of nucleated cell counts were derived. Method: immunoSEQ multiplex PCR; TCRdb's copy keeps in-frame clones and lacks some. V, J and clone size are taken as reported in that table, and D and trimming were inferred from the DNA itself. The sample consists of about 140,000 clones, 65% to 90% of them appearing once. The chain recombines TRBV28 with TRBJ1-2, with TRBD1 matching over 7 bases. Sequencing was carried out using peripheral blood. The clonotype originates from a man aged 50 to 60 with acute or convalescent COVID-19. CDR3 protein: CASRLGGFYGYTF. The DNA for the CDR3 is TGTGCCAGCAGGCTAGGGGGCTTCTATGGCTACACCTTC.